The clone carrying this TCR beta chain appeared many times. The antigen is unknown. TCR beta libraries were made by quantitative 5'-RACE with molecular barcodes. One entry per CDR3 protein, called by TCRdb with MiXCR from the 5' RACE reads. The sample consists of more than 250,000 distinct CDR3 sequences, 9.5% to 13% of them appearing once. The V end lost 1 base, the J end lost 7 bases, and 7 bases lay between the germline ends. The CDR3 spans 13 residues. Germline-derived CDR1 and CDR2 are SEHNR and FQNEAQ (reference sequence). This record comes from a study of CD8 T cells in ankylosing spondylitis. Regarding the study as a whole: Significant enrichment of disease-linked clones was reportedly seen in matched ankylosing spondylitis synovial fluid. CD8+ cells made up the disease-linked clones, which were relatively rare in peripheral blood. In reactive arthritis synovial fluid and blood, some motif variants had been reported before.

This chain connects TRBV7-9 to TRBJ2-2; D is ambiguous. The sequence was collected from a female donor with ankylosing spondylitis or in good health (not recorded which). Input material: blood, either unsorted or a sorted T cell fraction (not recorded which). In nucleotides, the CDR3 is TGTGCCAGCAGCTTAGGAAGTGTCGGGGAGCTGTTTTTT. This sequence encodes CASSLGSVGELFF.